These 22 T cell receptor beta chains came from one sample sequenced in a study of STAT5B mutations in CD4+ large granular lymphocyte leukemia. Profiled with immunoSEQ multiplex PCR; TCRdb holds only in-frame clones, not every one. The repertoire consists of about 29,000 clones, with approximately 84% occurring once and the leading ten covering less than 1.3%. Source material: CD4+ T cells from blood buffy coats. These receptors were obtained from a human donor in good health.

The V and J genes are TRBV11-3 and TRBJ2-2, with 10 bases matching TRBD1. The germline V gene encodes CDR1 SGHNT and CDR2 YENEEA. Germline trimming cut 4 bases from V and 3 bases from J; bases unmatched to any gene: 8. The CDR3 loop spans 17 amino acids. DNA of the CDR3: TGTGCCAGCAGCTCCCTGGGACAGGGGATCTACACCGGGGAGCTGTTTTTT. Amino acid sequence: CASSSLGQGIYTGELFF.

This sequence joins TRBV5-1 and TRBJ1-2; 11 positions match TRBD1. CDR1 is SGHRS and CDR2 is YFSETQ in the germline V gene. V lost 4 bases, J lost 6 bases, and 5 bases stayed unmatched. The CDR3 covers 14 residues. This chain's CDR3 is CASSPGTGGNGYTF. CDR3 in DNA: TGCGCCAGCAGCCCGGGGACAGGGGGAAATGGCTACACCTTC.

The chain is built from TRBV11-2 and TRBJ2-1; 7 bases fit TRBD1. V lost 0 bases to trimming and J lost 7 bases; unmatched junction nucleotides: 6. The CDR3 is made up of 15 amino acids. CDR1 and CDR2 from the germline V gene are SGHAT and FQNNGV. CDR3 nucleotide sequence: TGTGCCAGCAGCTTAGATAGGGGACAGACAAATGAGCAGTTCTTC. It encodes CASSLDRGQTNEQFF. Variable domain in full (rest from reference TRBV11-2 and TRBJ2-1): EAGVAQSPRYKIIEKRQSVAFWCNPISGHATLYWYQQILGQGPKLLIQFQNNGVVDDSQLPKDRFSAERLKGVDSTLKIQPAKLEDSAVYLCASSLDRGQTNEQFFGPGTRLTVL.

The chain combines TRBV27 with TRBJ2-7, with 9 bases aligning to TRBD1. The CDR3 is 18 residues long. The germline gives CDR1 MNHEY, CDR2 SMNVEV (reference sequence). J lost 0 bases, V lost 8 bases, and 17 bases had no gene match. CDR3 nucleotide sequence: TGTGCCAGCGGAAACAGGGGGCTGCTAGCGTTCAGCTCCTACGAGCAGTACTTC. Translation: CASGNRGLLAFSSYEQYF.

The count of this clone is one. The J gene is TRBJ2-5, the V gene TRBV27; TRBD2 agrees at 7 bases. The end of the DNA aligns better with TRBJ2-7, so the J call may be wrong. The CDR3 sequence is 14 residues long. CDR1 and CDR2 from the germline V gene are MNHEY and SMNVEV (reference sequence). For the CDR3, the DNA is TGTGCCAGCAGTTCTAGCGGAATGACCTACGAGCAGTACTTC. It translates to CASSSSGMTYEQYF.

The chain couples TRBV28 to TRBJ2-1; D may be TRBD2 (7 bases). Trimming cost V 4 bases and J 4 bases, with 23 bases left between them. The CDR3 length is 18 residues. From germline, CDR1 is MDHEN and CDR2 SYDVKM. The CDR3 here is CASSSSRGGRATYNEQFF. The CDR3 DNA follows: TGTGCCAGCAGTTCCTCCAGGGGTGGGAGGGCCACATACAATGAGCAGTTCTTC.

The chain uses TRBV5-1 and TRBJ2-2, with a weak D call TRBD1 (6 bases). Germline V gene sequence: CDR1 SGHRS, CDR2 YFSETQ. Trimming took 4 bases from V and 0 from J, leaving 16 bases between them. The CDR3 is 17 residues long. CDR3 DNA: TGCGCCAGCAGCATCCCTAGGACAGACTCGAACACCGGGGAGCTGTTTTTT. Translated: CASSIPRTDSNTGELFF. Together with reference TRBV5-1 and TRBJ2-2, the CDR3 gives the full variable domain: KAGVTQTPRYLIKTRGQQVTLSCSPISGHRSVSWYQQTPGQGLQFLFEYFSETQRNKGNFPGRFSGRQFSNSRSEMNVSTLELGDSALYLCASSIPRTDSNTGELFFGEGSRLTVL.

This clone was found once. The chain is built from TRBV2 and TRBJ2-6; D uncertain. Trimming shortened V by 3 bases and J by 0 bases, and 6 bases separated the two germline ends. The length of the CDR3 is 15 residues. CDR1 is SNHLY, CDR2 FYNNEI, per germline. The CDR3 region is CASSEYGSGANVLTF. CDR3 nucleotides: TGTGCCAGCAGTGAGTATGGCTCTGGGGCCAACGTCCTGACTTTC.

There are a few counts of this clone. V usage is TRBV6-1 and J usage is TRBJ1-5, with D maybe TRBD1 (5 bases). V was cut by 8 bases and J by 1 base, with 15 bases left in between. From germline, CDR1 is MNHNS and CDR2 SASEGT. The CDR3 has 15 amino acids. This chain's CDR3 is CASVTVIRSNQPQHF. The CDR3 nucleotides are TGTGCCAGCGTGACAGTGATTAGAAGCAATCAGCCCCAGCATTTT.

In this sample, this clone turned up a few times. The CDR3 sequence: CATRDRGPGQYV. The CDR3 coding sequence is TGTGCCACCAGAGACAGGGGCCCAGGGCAGTACGTC. The chain uses TRBV2 and TRBJ2-7, with 8 bases aligning to TRBD1. This CDR3 contains 12 residues. V lost 10 bases to trimming and J lost 9 bases; unmatched junction nucleotides: 11. CDR1 SNHLY and CDR2 FYNNEI come from the germline V gene.

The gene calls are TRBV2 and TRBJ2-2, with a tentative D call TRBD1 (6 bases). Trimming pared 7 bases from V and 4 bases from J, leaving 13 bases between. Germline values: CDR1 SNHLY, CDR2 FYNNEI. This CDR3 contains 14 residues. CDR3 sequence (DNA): TGTGCCAGCATGCTCCAGGGGATCACCGGGGAGCTGTTTTTT. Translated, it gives CASMLQGITGELFF.

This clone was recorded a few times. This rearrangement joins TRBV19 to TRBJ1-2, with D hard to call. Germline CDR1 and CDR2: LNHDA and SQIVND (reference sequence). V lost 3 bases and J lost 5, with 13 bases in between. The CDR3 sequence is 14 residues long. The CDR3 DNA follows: TGTGCCAGTAGTATCCCCAGAACCGATTATGGCTACACCTTC. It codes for CASSIPRTDYGYTF.

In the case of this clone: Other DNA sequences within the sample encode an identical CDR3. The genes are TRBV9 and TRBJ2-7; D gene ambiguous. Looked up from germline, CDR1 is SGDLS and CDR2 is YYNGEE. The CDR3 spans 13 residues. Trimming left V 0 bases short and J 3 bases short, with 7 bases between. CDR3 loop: CASSVGLDYEQYF. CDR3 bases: TGTGCCAGCAGCGTAGGACTGGACTACGAGCAGTACTTC.

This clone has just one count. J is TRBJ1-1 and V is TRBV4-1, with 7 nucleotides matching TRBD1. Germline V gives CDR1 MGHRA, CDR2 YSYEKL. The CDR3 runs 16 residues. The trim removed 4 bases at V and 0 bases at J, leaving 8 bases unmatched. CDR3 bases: TGCGCCAGCAGCCCAAGACAACAGGGGCTGAACACTGAAGCTTTCTTT. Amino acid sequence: CASSPRQQGLNTEAFF.

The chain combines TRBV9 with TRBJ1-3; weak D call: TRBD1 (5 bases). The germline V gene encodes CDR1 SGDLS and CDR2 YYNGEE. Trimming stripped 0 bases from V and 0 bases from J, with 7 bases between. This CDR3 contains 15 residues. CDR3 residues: CASSVGQSSGNTIYF. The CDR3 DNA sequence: TGTGCCAGCAGCGTAGGACAGAGCTCTGGAAACACCATATATTTT.

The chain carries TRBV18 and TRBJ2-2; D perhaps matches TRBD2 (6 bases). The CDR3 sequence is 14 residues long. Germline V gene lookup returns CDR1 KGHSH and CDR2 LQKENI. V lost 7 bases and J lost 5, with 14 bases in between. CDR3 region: CASCFSSVTGELFF. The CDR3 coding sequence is TGTGCCAGCTGTTTCTCTAGCGTAACCGGGGAGCTGTTTTTT.

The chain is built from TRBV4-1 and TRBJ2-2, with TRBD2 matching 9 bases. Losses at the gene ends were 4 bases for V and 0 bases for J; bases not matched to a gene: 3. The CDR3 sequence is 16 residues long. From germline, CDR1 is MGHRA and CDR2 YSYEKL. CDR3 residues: CASSPGTSPNTGELFF. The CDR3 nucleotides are TGCGCCAGCAGCCCTGGGACTAGCCCGAACACCGGGGAGCTGTTTTTT.

CDR3 loop: CASSLETLGVGEQYV. The DNA of the CDR3 is TGCGCCAGCAGCTTGGAAACCCTCGGGGTAGGCGAGCAGTACGTC. This chain joins TRBV5-1 and TRBJ2-7; tentative D call: TRBD2 (5 bases). Germline V lookup: CDR1 SGHRS, CDR2 YFSETQ. Trimming shortened V by 0 bases and J by 6 bases, and 16 bases separated the two germline ends. The CDR3 consists of 15 residues.

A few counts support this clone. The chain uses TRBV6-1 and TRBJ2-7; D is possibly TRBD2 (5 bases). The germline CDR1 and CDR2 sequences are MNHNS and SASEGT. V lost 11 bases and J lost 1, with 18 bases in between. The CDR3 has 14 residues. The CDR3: CAPSETIGSYEQYV. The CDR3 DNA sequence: TGTGCCCCTTCAGAGACTATAGGTTCCTACGAGCAGTACGTC.

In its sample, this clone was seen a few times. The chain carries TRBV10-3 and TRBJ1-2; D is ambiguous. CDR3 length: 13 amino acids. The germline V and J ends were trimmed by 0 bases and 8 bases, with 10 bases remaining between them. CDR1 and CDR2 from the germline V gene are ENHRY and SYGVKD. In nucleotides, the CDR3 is TGTGCCATCAGTGAGTCGGACGTAGGAGGCTACACCTTC. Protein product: CAISESDVGGYTF.

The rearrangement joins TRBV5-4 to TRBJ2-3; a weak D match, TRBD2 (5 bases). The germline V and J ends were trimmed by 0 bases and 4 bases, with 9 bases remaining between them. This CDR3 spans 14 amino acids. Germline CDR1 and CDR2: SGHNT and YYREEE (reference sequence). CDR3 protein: CASSLVTSSDTQYF. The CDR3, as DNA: TGTGCCAGCAGCTTGGTCACTAGTTCAGATACGCAGTATTTT.

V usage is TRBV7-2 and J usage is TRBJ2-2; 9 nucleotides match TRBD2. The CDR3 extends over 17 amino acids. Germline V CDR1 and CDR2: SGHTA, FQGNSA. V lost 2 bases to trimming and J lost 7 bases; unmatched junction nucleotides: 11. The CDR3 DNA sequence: TGTGCCAGCAGCTTACGGCTAGCGGGAAGTGGAGGCGGGGAGCTGTTTTTT. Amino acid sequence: CASSLRLAGSGGGELFF. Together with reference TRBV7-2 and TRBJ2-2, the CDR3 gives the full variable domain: GAGVSQSPSNKVTEKGKDVELRCDPISGHTALYWYRQSLGQGLEFLIYFQGNSAPDKSGLPSDRFSAERTGGSVSTLTIQRTQQEDSAVYLCASSLRLAGSGGGELFFGEGSRLTVL.